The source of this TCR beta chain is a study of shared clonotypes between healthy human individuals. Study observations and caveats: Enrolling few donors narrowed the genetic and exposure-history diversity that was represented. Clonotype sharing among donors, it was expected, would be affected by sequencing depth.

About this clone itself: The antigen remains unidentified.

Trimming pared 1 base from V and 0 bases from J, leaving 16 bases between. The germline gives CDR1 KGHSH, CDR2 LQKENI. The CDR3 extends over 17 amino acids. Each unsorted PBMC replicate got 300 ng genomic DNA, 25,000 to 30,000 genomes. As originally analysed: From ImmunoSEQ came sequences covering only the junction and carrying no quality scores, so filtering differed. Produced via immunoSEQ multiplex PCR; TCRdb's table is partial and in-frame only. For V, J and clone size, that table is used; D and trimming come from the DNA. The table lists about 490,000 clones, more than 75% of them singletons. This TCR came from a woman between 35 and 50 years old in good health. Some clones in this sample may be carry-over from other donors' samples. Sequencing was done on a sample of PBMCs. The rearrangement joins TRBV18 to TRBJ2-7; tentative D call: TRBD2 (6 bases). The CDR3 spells CASSPQRAGISSYEQYF. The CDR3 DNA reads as TGTGCCAGCTCACCACAGCGAGCGGGTATCAGCTCCTACGAGCAGTACTTC.